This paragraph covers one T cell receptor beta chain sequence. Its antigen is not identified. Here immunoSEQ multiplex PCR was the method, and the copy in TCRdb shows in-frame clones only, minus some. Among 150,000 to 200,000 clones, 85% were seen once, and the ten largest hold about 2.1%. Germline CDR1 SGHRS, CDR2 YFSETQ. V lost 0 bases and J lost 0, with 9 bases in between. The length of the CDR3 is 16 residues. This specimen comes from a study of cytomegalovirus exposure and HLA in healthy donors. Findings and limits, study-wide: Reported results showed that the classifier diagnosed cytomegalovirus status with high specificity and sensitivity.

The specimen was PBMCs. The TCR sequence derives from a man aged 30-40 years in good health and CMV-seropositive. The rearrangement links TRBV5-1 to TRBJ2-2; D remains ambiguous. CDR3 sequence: CASSLEVGANTGELFF. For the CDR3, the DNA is TGCGCCAGCAGCTTGGAGGTGGGCGCGAACACCGGGGAGCTGTTTTTT.